Listed here is a single TCR beta chain. Its target is unknown. Germline trimming cut 6 bases from V and 3 bases from J; bases unmatched to any gene: 8. This CDR3 is 15 amino acids long. Per the germline V gene, CDR1 is MDHEN and CDR2 is SYDVKM. The entry originates in a study of regulatory T cells in long-lasting Graves disease. Study results and limitations: Persistent disease showed a preference for TRBV28, TRBJ1-2 and TRBJ2-5.

Stated time point: newly diagnosed GD, antithyroid drugs for less than 3 months. Extracted RNA from PBMCs served as the source of the TCR library. Library construction for TCR beta used iRepertoire HTBI primers and Arm-PCR of CDR3 regions. TCRdb reanalysed the multiplex PCR reads using MiXCR and keeps one entry per CDR3 protein. The top ten clones hold approximately 18% of a sample with hundreds of thousands of distinct CDR3 sequences, 15% to 20% of them seen once. These data were likewise used in another study, on T cells in Graves' hyperthyroidism and ophthalmopathy. This second report adds: HTBI primers drove first-round RT-PCR of the TCR CDR3.

The receptor was isolated from a woman in her twenties or thirties with Graves disease. The sequenced sample was peripheral blood mononuclear cells (PBMCs), obtained at new diagnosis, from a patient treated with antithyroid drugs. This chain links TRBV28 with TRBJ1-5, with 7 bases lining up with TRBD1. CDR3 loop: CASRSRDRNNQPQHF. The CDR3 DNA reads TGTGCCAGCAGATCCCGGGACAGAAACAATCAGCCCCAGCATTTT.